This TCR beta chain was documented in a study of Ad26.COV2.S vaccination and SARS-CoV-2 variants. The treatment: around 19 received Ad26.COV2.S at low or high dose, single or two shots; roughly 5 received placebo; per-sample allocation not given. Specimen acquisition occurred on day 63 following the initial vaccine or placebo injection. Built on an Ad26 vector, the vaccine expressed Wuhan-strain SARS-CoV-2 spike. The protocol was immunoSEQ multiplex PCR, while the TCRdb copy is restricted to in-frame clones and leaves out a portion. The sample has about 470,000 clones; 90% are singletons. The clonotype comes from a person aged 18-65 years who received the Ad26.COV2.S COVID-19 vaccine or a placebo. The material was peripheral blood, obtained in a trial of Ad26.COV2.S vaccine versus placebo.

CDR3 region: CASSLSSGIETQYF. CDR3 DNA sequence: TGTGCCAGCAGCTTATCGTCAGGGATAGAGACCCAGTACTTC. This chain connects TRBV7-3 to TRBJ2-5; D possibly corresponds to TRBD1 (5 bases). Germline CDR1 is SGHTA and CDR2 is FQGTGA. V was trimmed by 2 bases and J by 4 bases, leaving 11 bases between them. The CDR3 sequence is 14 residues long.